The text below deals with one T cell receptor (beta chain). This specimen comes from a study of blood T cell repertoires in COVID-19. Study as a whole: T cells, B-cell-depleted T cells, or PBMCs provided the cDNA or gDNA that served as material.

Recruitment covered about two dozen US areas and drew participants whose ages spanned roughly 18 to 100 years. Study processing details: Amplification of reference gene primers provided the estimated nucleated cell counts. Profiling relied on immunoSEQ multiplex PCR, and the TCRdb table lists in-frame clones only, not all of them. V and J calls and clone size are as listed in that table; D and trimming were resolved from the DNA. The sample includes 470,000 or so clones, about 85% of them seen just once. The specimen sequenced was PBMCs or T cells enriched from blood (not recorded which). This clonotype was sampled from a young woman with acute COVID-19.

DNA for the CDR3: TGTGCCATCAGATCGACAGAGAACACTGAAGCTTTCTTT. Its protein is CAIRSTENTEAFF. The chain employs TRBV10-3 and TRBJ1-1; weak D call: TRBD1 (5 bases). V gave up 6 bases and J gave up 1 base, with 9 bases separating them. The CDR3 extends over 13 amino acids. Germline V gene data show CDR1 as ENHRY and CDR2 as SYGVKD.